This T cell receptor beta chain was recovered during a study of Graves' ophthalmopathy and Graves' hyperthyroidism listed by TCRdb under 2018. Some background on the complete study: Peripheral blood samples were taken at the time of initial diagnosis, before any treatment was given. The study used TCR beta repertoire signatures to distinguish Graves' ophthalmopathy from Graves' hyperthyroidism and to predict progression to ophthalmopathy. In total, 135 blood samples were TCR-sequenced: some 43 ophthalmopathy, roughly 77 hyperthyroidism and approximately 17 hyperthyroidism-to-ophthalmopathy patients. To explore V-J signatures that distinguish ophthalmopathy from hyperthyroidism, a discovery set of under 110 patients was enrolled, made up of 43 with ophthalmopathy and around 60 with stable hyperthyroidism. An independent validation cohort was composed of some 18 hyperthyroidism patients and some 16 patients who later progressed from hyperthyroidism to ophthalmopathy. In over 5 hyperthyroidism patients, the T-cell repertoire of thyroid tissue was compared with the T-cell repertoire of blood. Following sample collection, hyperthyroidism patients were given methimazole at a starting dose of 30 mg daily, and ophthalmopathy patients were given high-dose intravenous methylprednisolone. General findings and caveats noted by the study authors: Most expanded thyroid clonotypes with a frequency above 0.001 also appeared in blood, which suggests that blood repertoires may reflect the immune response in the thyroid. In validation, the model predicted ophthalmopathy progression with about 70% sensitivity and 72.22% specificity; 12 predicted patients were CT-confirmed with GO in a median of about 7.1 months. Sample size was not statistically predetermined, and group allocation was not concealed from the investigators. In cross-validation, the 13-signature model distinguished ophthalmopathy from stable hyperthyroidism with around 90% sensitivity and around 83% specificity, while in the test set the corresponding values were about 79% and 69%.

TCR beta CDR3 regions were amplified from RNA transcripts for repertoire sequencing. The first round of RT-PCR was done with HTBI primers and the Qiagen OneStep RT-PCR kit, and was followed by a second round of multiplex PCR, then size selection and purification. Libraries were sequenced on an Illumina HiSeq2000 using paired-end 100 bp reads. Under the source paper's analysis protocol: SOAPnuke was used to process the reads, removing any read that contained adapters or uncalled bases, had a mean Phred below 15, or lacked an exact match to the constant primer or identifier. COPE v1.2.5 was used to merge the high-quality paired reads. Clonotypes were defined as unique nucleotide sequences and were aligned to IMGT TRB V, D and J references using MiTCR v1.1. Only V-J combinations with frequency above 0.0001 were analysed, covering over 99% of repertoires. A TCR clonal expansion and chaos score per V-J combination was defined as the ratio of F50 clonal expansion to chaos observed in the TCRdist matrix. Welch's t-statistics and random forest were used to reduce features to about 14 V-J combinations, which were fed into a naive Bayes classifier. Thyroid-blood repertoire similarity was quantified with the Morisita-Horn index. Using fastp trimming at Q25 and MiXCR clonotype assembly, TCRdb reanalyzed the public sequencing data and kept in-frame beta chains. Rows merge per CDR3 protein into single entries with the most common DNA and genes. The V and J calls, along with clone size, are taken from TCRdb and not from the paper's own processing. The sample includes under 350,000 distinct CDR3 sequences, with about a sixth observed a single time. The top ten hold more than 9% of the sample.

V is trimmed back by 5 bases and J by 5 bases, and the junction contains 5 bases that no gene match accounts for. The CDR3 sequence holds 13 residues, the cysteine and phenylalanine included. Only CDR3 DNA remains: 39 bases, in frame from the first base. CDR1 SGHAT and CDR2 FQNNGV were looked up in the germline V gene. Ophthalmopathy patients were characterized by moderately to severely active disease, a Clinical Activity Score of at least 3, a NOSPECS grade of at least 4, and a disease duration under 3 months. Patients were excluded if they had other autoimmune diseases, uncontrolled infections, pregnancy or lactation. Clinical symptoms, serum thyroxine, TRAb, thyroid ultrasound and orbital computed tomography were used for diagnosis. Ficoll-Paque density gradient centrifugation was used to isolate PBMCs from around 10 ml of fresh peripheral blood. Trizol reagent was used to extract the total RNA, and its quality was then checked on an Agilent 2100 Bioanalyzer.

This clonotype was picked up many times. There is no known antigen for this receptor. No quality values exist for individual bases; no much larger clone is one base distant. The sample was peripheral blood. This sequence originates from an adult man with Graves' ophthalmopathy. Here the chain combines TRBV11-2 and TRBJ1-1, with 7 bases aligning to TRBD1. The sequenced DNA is TGTGCCAGCAGCCGCGTCAGGGGGACTGAAGCTTTCTTT. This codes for CASSRVRGTEAFF.